These 5 T cell receptor beta chains were all obtained from the same sample, sequenced in a study of blood T cells in healthy people across ages. Combining a sample-barcoded 5' primer with a J-beta primer mix, a second PCR ran for roughly 7 to 11 cycles. TCRdb used MiXCR to reprocess the 5' RACE reads, holding one entry per CDR3 protein. In the table there are roughly 720,000 distinct CDR3 sequences, roughly 50% of which are singletons. The sequenced material came from blood. These receptor sequences come from a man aged 80 or over in good health.

The CDR3: CASSLPGLAAVEQYF. The CDR3 DNA follows: TGTGCCAGCAGTTTACCGGGACTAGCGGCTGTAGAGCAGTACTTC. The chain has TRBV27 and TRBJ2-7; 11 bases are shared with TRBD2. After removal of 2 bases from V and 7 bases from J, the junction contained 7 bases not matched to a gene. Germline assignment: CDR1 MNHEY and CDR2 SMNVEV (reference sequence). CDR3 length equals 15 residues.

V gene TRBV20-1 combines with J gene TRBJ2-4; either TRBD1 or TRBD2 may fit D (6 bases each). The J call could be wrong; TRBJ2-7 is a better fit for the DNA end. The CDR3 is 15 residues long. Germline lookup yields CDR1 DFQATT and CDR2 SNEGSKA (reference sequence). The CDR3 region has the DNA TGCAGTGCCCGGTGGGGGGCGGGAAGCTCCTACGAGCAGTACTTC. This sequence encodes CSARWGAGSSYEQYF.

V and J are TRBV6-1 and TRBJ2-3; possibly TRBD2 for D (5 bases). Germline values: CDR1 MNHNS, CDR2 SASEGT. Trimming took 2 bases from V and 14 from J, leaving 14 bases between them. The CDR3 extends over 12 amino acids. In DNA, the CDR3 is TGTGCCAGCAGTGAATCTAGCAGATACGCGTATTTT. Protein sequence: CASSESSRYAYF.

This clonotype was recorded only once. This chain links TRBV3-1 with TRBJ2-7; D call uncertain. Germline-derived CDR1 and CDR2 are LGHDT and YNNKEL (reference sequence). The germline V and J ends were trimmed by 4 bases and 2 bases, with 6 bases remaining between them. The CDR3 consists of 12 residues. The CDR3 nucleotides are TGTGCCAGCAGCCGACCTACCTACGAGCAGTACTTC. Its protein product is CASSRPTYEQYF.

The genes are TRBV6-5 and TRBJ1-2; the D gene is possibly TRBD1 (6 bases). V was pared by 4 bases and J by 0 bases, with 18 bases between. Per germline, CDR1 MNHEY and CDR2 SVGAGI. CDR3 length equals 17 residues. CDR3 sequence (DNA): TGTGCCAGCAGTTTTACCCCAACAGGGAAAGCTAACTATGGCTACACCTTC. The encoded protein is CASSFTPTGKANYGYTF.